This TCR beta chain emerged from a study of Tregs in tolerant kidney transplant recipients (dated by TCRdb to about 2019). For context, the study as a whole: The transplants used related donors along with nonmyeloablative bone marrow transplantation, and in the human trials mixed chimerism was transient. The study used TCRbeta sequencing to identify donor-specific regulatory T cells before combined kidney and bone marrow transplantation, then tracked those cells after transplant.

The time point tag for this specimen amounts to: blood sample drawn before combined kidney and bone marrow transplant. Thawed PBMCs were FACS-sorted into unstimulated Tregs (CD4+CD25+CD127-), CD4+ non-Tregs (CD4+CD25-), CD4 cells and CD8 cells. Before Treg sorting, thawed PBMCs were rested overnight at 37°C with about 200 IU/ml IL-2. Patients were several combined kidney and bone marrow transplant recipients from the ITN036ST trial, and only these trial subjects had samples available. Healthy control blood was processed by Ficoll density gradient to PBMCs and cryopreserved; patient PBMCs were collected before and after transplant. Genomic DNA was extracted from sorted cells with the QIAGEN DNeasy Blood and Tissue Kit for TCRbeta CDR3 sequencing. High-throughput TCRbeta CDR3 sequencing, including PCR amplification with bias correction and internal controls, was performed commercially through immunoSEQ. The original pipeline was this. A unique productive TCRbeta sequence was defined by the CDR3 nucleotide sequence when primers matched, and otherwise by the CDR3 amino acid sequence together with the Vbeta and Jbeta genes. Sorting error was corrected by removing sequences shared between sorted populations at a frequency ratio of 2:1 or less, and the remaining shared sequences were assigned to the higher population. A sequence was defined as donor-reactive if the sequence was expanded at least 5-fold in CFSE-low cells compared with unstimulated cells and had a frequency of at least 0.01% in CFSE-low cells. Jensen-Shannon divergence calculated on the top 100 TCRbeta sequences ranked by frequency was used to measure repertoire divergence. For samples with multiple sequencing runs, sorting error was corrected in each run separately before the runs were combined. This is the immuneACCESS table as TCRdb keeps it, with only in-frame sequences that have V and J called. A part of the clones is gone; compared with another copy, unresolved V genes explain less than half, and the rest is unexplained. V, J and clone size are taken as reported in that table, and D and trimming were inferred from the DNA itself. The sample includes roughly 64,000 clones, with more than 95% observed a single time. Clones ranked in the top ten supply 0.34% of the sample.

On this clone itself: The clone's antigen remains unknown. No base-level quality is on record; no much larger clone is a single base apart.

The germline V gene specifies KGHSH as CDR1 and LQKENI as CDR2. Counted from cysteine to phenylalanine, this CDR3 has 16 amino acids. Of the read, only the CDR3 DNA is kept; its 48 bases are in frame from base 1. V is reduced by 5 bases and J by 0 bases, leaving a spacing of 11 bases between them. Beyond this particular receptor, the publication reports: Expanding Tregs with activated donor B cells appeared to identify the most biologically relevant and donor-specific TCRbeta repertoire. The study was limited by small patient numbers, and the findings need validation in larger populations and under other immunosuppression protocols. Although technical replication error seemed to be minimal, the question of biological reproducibility was not addressed directly. For some patients the PCR primers changed over time, which made it impossible to compare the samples from those patients at the nucleotide level. In tolerant patients, the expansion of donor-specific Tregs was greater than global Treg expansion, suggesting that the expansion was antigen-driven rather than nonspecific.

This sequence uses TRBV18 and TRBJ2-6; D gene: possibly TRBD1, on 5 matching bases. Sequencing was performed on Tregs from blood, taken before the transplant. The clonotype originates from a human donor who received a combined kidney and bone marrow transplant. The nucleotides read TGTGCCAGCTCATTATCAGGGTTCTCTGGGGCCAACGTCCTGACTTTC. Its protein reads: CASSLSGFSGANVLTF.